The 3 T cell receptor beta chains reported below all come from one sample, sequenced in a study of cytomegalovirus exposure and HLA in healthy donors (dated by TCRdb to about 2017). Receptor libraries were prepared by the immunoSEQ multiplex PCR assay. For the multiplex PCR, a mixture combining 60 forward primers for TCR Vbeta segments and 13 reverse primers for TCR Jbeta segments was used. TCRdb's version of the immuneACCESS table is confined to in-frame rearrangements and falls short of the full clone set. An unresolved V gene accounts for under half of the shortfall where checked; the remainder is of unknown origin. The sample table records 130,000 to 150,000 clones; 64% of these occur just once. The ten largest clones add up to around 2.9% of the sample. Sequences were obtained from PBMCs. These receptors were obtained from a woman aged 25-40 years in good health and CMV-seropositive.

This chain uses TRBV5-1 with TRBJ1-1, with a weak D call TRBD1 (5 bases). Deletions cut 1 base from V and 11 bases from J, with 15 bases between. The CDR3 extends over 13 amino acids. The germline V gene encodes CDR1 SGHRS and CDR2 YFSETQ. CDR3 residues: CASSLKGPGVAFF. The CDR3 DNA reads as TGCGCCAGCAGCTTGAAGGGGCCGGGCGTGGCTTTCTTT.

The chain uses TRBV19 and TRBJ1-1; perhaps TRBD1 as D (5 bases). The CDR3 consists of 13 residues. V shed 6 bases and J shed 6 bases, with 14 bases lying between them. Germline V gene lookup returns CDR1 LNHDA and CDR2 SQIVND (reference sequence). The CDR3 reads CASSATVAAEAFF. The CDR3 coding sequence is TGTGCCAGTAGCGCGACAGTAGCGGCTGAAGCTTTCTTT.

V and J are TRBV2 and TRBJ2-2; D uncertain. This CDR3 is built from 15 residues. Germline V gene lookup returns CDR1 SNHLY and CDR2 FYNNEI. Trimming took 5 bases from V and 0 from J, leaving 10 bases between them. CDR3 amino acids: CASSITVPNTGELFF. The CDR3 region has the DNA TGTGCCAGCAGTATAACGGTTCCGAACACCGGGGAGCTGTTTTTT.